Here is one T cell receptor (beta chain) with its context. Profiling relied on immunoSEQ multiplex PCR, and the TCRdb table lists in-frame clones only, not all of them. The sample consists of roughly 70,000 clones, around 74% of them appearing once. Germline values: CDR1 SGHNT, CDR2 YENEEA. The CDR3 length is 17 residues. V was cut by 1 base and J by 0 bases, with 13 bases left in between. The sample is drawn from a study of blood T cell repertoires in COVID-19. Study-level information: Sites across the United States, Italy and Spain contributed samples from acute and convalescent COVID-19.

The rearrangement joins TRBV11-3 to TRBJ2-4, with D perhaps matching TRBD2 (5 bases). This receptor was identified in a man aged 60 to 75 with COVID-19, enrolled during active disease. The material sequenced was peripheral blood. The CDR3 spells CASSLVGESLAKNIQYF. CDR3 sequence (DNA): TGTGCCAGCAGCTTAGTTGGGGAGAGTCTAGCCAAAAACATTCAGTACTTC. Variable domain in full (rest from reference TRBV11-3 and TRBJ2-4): EAGVVQSPRYKIIEKKQPVAFWCNPISGHNTLYWYLQNLGQGPELLIRYENEEAVDDSQLPKDRFSAERLKGVDSTLKIQPAELGDSAVYLCASSLVGESLAKNIQYFGAGTRLSVL.